This T cell receptor beta chain was observed in a study of shared clonotypes between healthy human individuals. Study at large: The donor pool was made up of a couple of women and three men aged 18 to 49.

Here immunoSEQ multiplex PCR was the method, and the copy in TCRdb shows in-frame clones only, minus some. The table lists about 1 million clones, around four fifths of them singletons. Germline V CDR1 and CDR2: MGHDK, SYGVNS. V was pared by 3 bases and J by 6 bases, with 20 bases between. CDR3 length: 16 residues. The sequenced material came from memory CD4+ T cells sorted from blood. Subset specified: CD45RA-negative fraction. The gene calls are TRBV25-1 and TRBJ1-1, with a weak D call TRBD1 (6 bases). The sequence came from a man between 18 and 35 years old in good health. The CDR3 DNA sequence: TGTGCCAGCAGTGAGGACAGAGGGGTAATTAGGGCTGAAGCTTTCTTT. Translated, it gives CASSEDRGVIRAEAFF.